The 13 T cell receptor beta chains listed next were all sequenced from one sample in a study of T cell changes during pregnancy in multiple sclerosis. Using immunoSEQ multiplex PCR, the repertoire was profiled, and TCRdb retains in-frame clones only, with some absent. The data contain around 48,000 clones, around nine tenths of them singletons. Sequencing was performed on CD8+ T cells from peripheral blood mononuclear cells, taken before pregnancy. These TCRs come from a female donor with multiple sclerosis, enrolled in a pregnancy study.

The chain combines TRBV9 with TRBJ2-7; tentative D call: TRBD2 (5 bases). Germline CDR1 reads SGDLS; CDR2 reads YYNGEE. V lost 0 bases and J 6 bases, leaving 7 bases between the germline ends. The CDR3 runs to 12 residues. The DNA of the CDR3 is TGTGCCAGCAGCGTAGTGGACTCCGAGCAGTACTTC. Translation: CASSVVDSEQYF.

V usage is TRBV19 and J usage is TRBJ1-6; the D gene is possibly TRBD1 (5 bases). The CDR3 is made up of 13 amino acids. CDR1 and CDR2 from the germline V gene are LNHDA and SQIVND (reference sequence). Trimming removed 7 bases from V and 11 bases from J, with 15 bases in between. Here the CDR3 DNA reads TGTGCCAGTACCAACTCAGGGTCTCCACCCCTCCACTTT. It is translated as CASTNSGSPPLHF.

The CDR3 DNA sequence: TGTGCCAGCAGTTACTCATTTCCCGTTGATGGCTACACCTTC. Translated, it gives CASSYSFPVDGYTF. The chain carries TRBV6-5 and TRBJ1-2; D is unresolved. Trimming left V 0 bases short and J 6 bases short, with 11 bases between. The length of the CDR3 is 14 residues. CDR1 and CDR2 from the germline V gene are MNHEY and SVGAGI.

V and J are TRBV5-6 and TRBJ2-5, with 8 nucleotides matching TRBD2. CDR3 length: 15 amino acids. The ends lost 3 bases at V and 2 bases at J; junction bases unmatched: 6. CDR1 SGHDT and CDR2 YYEEEE come from the germline V gene. The chain's CDR3 is CASSSGTRYQETQYF. CDR3 DNA sequence: TGTGCCAGCAGCTCCGGGACTAGATATCAAGAGACCCAGTACTTC.

In this sample, this clone turned up many times. The J gene is TRBJ1-2, the V gene TRBV27; 8 bases are a match to TRBD1. The CDR3 spans 18 residues. Germline loops: CDR1 MNHEY, CDR2 SMNVEV (reference sequence). V gave up 5 bases and J gave up 0 bases; unmatched junction bases: 14. The DNA for the CDR3 is TGTGCCAGCAGTCCCCACCCGACAGGGGCCCCTTCTAACTATGGCTACACCTTC. Protein product: CASSPHPTGAPSNYGYTF.

The chain combines TRBV19 with TRBJ1-1; D ambiguous. Trimming removed 5 bases at V and 0 bases at J, with 25 bases between. From germline, CDR1 is LNHDA and CDR2 SQIVND (reference sequence). The CDR3 contains 19 residues. The CDR3: CASSPSVSLDGLMNTEAFF. In DNA, the CDR3 is TGTGCCAGTAGTCCTAGCGTTTCGTTGGACGGCCTCATGAACACTGAAGCTTTCTTT. The entire variable domain, with the rest obtained from reference TRBV19 and TRBJ1-1, is as follows: DGGITQSPKYLFRKEGQNVTLSCEQNLNHDAMYWYRQDPGQGLRLIYYSQIVNDFQKGDIAEGYSVSREKKESFPLTVTSAQKNPTAFYLCASSPSVSLDGLMNTEAFFGQGTRLTVV.

The V gene is TRBV7-6, the J gene TRBJ2-7; D ambiguous. Germline-derived CDR1 and CDR2 are SGHVS and FNYEAQ. V was clipped by 1 base and J by 4 bases, with 8 bases between them. The CDR3 has 13 amino acids. CDR3 sequence reads: CASSLEVAYEQYF. In DNA, the CDR3 is TGTGCCAGCAGCTTAGAGGTAGCTTACGAGCAGTACTTC.

This chain uses TRBV9 with TRBJ2-5; TRBD1 might be the D (5 bases). The germline V and J ends were trimmed by 3 bases and 2 bases, with 11 bases remaining between them. The CDR3 extends over 14 amino acids. Germline V CDR1 and CDR2: SGDLS, YYNGEE. In DNA, the CDR3 is TGTGCCAGCAGCGCTTGGGGCTCGCAAGAGACCCAGTACTTC. It yields the protein CASSAWGSQETQYF.

Comment on this clone: One end of the junction does not line up with germline, which may come from a read error. V gene TRBV11-2 combines with J gene TRBJ2-1; 14 bases match TRBD2. The CDR3 has 17 residues. Germline assignment: CDR1 SGHAT and CDR2 FQNNGV. The CDR3 is CASNLETSGGADNEQFF. The CDR3 nucleotides read TGTGCCAGCAACTTAGAGACTAGCGGGGGGGCTGACAATGAGCAGTTCTTC.

Ten or more counts support this clone. Other nucleotide sequences from this sample produce the same CDR3. This chain uses TRBV6-1 with TRBJ2-5; 11 bases align to TRBD2. There are 15 residues in the CDR3. The germline CDR1 and CDR2 sequences are MNHNS and SASEGT. The V and J ends lost 2 bases and 1 base, in that order; junction bases with no gene match: 0. The CDR3 spells CASSELAGGQETQYF. The CDR3 coding sequence is TGTGCCAGCAGTGAACTAGCGGGGGGCCAAGAGACCCAGTACTTC.

The J gene is TRBJ1-1, the V gene TRBV9; the D is unclear. This CDR3 has 15 amino acids. Germline loops: CDR1 SGDLS, CDR2 YYNGEE. Trimming took 0 bases from V and 1 from J, leaving 10 bases between them. The CDR3 DNA reads TGTGCCAGCAGCGTAGTTGGCGGGGAGAACACTGAAGCTTTCTTT. Its translation is CASSVVGGENTEAFF.

V usage is TRBV23-1 and J usage is TRBJ2-7; TRBD1 is a possible D gene (6 bases). TRBV23-1 is assigned to the ORF class and has an uncertain function. The CDR3 is 14 residues long. The V end was cut by 0 bases, the J end by 6 bases, with 12 bases between. The CDR3 nucleotides read TGCGCCAGCAGTCAATCACCACAGGGCGGCGAGCAGTACTTC. Amino acid sequence: CASSQSPQGGEQYF.

This chain uses TRBV27 with TRBJ1-5; possibly TRBD1 for D (5 bases). Trimming removed 3 bases from V and 6 bases from J, with 6 bases in between. The CDR3 runs to 12 residues. Per germline, CDR1 MNHEY and CDR2 SMNVEV (reference sequence). The CDR3 nucleotides read TGTGCCAGCAGTTTCCAGGGTCAGCCCCAGCATTTT. Amino acid sequence: CASSFQGQPQHF.